This TCR beta chain was observed in a study of T cell repertoires in cytomegalovirus infection. Turning to the study itself: A matching HLA type, together with CMV infection, was signaled by public TCR beta signatures.

Points from the study as a whole: Dominating the ex vivo response were HLA-C-restricted CMV-specific TCR beta clonotypes.

MiXCR, run by TCRdb on the reads, gives a single entry per CDR3 protein. The table shows about 130,000 distinct CDR3 sequences, with 7.5% to 9% occurring only once. This clonotype was counted at least ten times. The antigen remains undetermined. Sequenced: PBMCs. The clonotype was recovered from a human donor in good health (CMV status not recorded). Some clones in this sample may be carry-over from other donors' samples.

CDR3 sequence (DNA): TGTGCCAGCACCGTTGCCGGGGAGCTGTTTTTT. Its protein is CASTVAGELFF. The chain has TRBV6-2 or TRBV6-3 and TRBJ2-2; D ambiguous. The V end was cut by 7 bases, the J end by 6 bases, with 6 bases between. Germline CDR1 reads MNHEY; CDR2 reads SVGEGT. The CDR3 spans 11 residues.